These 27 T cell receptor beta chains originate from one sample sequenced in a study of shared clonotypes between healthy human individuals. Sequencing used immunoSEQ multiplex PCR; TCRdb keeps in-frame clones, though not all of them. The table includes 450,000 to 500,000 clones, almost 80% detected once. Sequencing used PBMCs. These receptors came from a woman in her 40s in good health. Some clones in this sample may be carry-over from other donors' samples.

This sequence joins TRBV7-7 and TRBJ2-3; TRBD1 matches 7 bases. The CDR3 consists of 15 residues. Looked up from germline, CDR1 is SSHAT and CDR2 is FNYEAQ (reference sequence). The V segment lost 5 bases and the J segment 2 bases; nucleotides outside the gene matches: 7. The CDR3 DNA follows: TGTGCCAGCAGCACCGGGACAGCAAACACAGATACGCAGTATTTT. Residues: CASSTGTANTDTQYF.

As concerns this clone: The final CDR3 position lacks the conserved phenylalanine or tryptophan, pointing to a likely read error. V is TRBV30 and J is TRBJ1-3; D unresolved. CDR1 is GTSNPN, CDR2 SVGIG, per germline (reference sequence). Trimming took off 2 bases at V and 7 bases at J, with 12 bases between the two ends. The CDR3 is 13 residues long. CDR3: CAWSIPLWNTIYL. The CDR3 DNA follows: TGTGCCTGGAGTATTCCCCTTTGGAACACCATATATCTC.

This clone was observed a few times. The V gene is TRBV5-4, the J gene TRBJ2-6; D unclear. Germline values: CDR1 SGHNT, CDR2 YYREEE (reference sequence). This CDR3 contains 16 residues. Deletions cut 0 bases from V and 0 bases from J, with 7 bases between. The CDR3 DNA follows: TGTGCCAGCAGCTTGGAGACGTTCTCTGGGGCCAACGTCCTGACTTTC. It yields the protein CASSLETFSGANVLTF.

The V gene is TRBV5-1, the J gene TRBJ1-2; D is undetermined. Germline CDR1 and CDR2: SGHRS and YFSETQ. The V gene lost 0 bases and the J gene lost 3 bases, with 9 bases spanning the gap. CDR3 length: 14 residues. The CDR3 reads CASSLDVRDYGYTF. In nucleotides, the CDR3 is TGCGCCAGCAGCTTGGACGTCAGAGACTATGGCTACACCTTC.

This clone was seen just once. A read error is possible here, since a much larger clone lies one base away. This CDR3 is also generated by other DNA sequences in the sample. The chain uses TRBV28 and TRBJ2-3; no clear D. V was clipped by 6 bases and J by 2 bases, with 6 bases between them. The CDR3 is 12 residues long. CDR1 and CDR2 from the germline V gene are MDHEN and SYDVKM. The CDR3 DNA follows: TGTGCCAGCAGCTCGAACACAGATACGCAGTATTTT. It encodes CASSSNTDTQYF.

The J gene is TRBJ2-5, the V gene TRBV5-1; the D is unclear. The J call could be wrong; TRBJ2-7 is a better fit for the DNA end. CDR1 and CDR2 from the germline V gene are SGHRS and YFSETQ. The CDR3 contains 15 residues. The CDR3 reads CASSLPGTNPYEQYF. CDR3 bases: TGCGCCAGCAGCCTCCCCGGCACAAACCCCTACGAGCAGTACTTC.

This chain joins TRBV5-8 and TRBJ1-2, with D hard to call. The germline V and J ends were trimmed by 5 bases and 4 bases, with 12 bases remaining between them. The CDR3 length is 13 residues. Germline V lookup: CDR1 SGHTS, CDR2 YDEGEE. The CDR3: CASRADTVYGYTF. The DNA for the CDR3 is TGTGCCAGCAGGGCTGACACTGTCTATGGCTACACCTTC.

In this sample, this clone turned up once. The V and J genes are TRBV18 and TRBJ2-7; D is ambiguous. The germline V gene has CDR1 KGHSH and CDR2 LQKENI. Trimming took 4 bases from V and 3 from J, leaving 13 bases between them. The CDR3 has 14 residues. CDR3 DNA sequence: TGTGCCAGCTCACTCCGTGGGGATGTCTACGAGCAGTACTTC. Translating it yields CASSLRGDVYEQYF.

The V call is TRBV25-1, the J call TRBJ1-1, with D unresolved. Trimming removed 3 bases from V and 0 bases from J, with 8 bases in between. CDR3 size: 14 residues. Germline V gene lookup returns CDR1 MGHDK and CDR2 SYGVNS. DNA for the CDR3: TGTGCCAGCAGTGATAGTTTCATGAACACTGAAGCTTTCTTT. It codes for CASSDSFMNTEAFF.

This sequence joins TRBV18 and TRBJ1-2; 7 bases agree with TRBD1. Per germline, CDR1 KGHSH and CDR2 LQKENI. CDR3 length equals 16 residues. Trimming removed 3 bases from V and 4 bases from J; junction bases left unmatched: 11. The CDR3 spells CASSPQGDQTLYGYTF. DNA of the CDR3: TGTGCCAGCTCACCTCAGGGGGATCAAACCCTCTATGGCTACACCTTC.

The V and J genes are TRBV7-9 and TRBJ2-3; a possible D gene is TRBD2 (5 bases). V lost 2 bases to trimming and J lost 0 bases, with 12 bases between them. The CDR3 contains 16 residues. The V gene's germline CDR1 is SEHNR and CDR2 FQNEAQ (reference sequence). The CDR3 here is CASSLLRVASTDTQYF. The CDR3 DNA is TGTGCCAGCAGCTTATTGCGGGTGGCGAGCACAGATACGCAGTATTTT.

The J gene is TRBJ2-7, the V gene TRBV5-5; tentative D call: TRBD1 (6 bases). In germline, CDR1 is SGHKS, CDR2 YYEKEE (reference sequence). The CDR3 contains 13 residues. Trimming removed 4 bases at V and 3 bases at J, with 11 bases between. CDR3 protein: CASSTGHLYEQYF. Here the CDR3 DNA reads TGTGCCAGCAGCACGGGACATCTCTACGAGCAGTACTTC. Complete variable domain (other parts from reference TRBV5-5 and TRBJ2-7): DAGVTQSPTHLIKTRGQQVTLRCSPISGHKSVSWYQQVLGQGPQFIFQYYEKEERGRGNFPDRFSARQFPNYSSELNVNALLLGDSALYLCASSTGHLYEQYFGPGTRLTVT.

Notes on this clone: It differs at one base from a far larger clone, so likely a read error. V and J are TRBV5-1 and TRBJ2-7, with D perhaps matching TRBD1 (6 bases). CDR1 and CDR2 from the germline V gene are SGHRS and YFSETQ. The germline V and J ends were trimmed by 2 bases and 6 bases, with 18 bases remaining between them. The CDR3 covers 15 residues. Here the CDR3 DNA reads TGCGCCAGCAGCTTTCGGTTCGGGACATTCTGCGAGCAGTACTTC. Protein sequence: CASSFRFGTFCEQYF.

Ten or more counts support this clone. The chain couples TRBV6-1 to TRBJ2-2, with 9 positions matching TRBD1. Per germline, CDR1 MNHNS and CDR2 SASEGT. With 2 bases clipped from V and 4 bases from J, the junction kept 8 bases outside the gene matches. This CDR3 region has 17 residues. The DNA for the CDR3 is TGTGCCAGCAGTGAACCCGGACAGGGGAGTGGCACCGGGGAGCTGTTTTTT. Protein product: CASSEPGQGSGTGELFF.

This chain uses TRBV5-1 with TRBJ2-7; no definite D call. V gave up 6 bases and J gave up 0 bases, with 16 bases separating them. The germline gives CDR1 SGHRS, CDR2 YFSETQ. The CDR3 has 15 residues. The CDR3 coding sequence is TGCGCCAGCACCAACCCAACCTCGAGCTCCTACGAGCAGTACTTC. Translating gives CASTNPTSSSYEQYF. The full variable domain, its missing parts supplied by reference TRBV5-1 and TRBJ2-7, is KAGVTQTPRYLIKTRGQQVTLSCSPISGHRSVSWYQQTPGQGLQFLFEYFSETQRNKGNFPGRFSGRQFSNSRSEMNVSTLELGDSALYLCASTNPTSSSYEQYFGPGTRLTVT.

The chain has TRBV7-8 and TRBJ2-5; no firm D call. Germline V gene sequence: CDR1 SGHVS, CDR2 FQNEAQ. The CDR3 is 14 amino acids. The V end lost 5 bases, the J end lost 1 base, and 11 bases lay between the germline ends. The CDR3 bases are TGTGCCAGCAGCCCTCGGCTGGGCCAAGAGACCCAGTACTTC. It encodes CASSPRLGQETQYF.

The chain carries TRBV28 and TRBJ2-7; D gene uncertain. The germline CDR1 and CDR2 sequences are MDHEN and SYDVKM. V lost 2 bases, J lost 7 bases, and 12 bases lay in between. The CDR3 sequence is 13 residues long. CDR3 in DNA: TGTGCCAGCAGTTTAAGTGTATCAGGAGAGCAGTACTTC. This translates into CASSLSVSGEQYF.

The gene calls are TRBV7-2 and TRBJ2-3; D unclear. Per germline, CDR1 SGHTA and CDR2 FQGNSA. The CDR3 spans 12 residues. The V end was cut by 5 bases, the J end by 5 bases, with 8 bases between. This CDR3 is CASSPSRDTQYF. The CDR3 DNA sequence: TGTGCCAGCAGCCCCTCTAGAGATACGCAGTATTTT.

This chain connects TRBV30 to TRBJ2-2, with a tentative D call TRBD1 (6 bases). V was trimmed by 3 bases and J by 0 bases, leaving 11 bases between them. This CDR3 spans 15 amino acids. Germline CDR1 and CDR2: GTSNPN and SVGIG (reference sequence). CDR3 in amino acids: CAWSGDIANTGELFF. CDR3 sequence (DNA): TGTGCCTGGAGCGGGGACATCGCGAACACCGGGGAGCTGTTTTTT.

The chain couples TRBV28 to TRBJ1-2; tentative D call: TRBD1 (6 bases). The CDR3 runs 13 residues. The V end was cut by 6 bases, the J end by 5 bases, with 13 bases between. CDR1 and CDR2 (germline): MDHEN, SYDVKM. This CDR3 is CASRQTGNYGYTF. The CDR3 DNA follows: TGTGCCAGCAGGCAAACAGGGAATTATGGCTACACCTTC.

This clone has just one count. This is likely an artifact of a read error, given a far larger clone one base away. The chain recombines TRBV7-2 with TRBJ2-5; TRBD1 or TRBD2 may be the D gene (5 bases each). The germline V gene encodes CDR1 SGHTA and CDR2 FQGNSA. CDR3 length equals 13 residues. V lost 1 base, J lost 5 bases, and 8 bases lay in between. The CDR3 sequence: CASSLGGVETQYF. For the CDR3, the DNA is TGTGCCAGCAGCTTAGGAGGGGTCGAGACCCAGTACTTC.

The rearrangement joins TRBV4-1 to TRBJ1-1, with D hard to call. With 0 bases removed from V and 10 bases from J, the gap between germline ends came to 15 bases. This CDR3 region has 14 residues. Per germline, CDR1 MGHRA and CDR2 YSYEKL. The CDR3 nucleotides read TGCGCCAGCAGCCAAGAGGGCCCCCCGCTGGGAGCTTTCTTT. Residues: CASSQEGPPLGAFF.

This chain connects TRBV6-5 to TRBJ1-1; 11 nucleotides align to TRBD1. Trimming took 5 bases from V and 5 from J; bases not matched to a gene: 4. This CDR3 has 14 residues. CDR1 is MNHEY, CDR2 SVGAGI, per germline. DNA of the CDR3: TGTGCCAGCAGTGGGGACAGGGGGGGTACTGAAGCTTTCTTT. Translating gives CASSGDRGGTEAFF.

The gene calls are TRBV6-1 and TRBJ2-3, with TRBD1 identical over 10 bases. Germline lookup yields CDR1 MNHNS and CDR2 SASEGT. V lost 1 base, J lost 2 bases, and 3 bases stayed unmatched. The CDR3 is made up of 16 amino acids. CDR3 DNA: TGTGCCAGCAGTGAAGTGGACAGGGGGAACACAGATACGCAGTATTTT. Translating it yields CASSEVDRGNTDTQYF.

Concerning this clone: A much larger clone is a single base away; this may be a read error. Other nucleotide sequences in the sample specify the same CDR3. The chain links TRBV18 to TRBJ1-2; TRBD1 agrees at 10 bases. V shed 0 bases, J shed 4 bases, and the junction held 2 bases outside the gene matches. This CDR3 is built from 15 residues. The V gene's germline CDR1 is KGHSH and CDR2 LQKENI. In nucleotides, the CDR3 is TGTGCCAGCTCACCACCCGGGGACAGGGGCTATGGCTACACCTTC. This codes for CASSPPGDRGYGYTF.

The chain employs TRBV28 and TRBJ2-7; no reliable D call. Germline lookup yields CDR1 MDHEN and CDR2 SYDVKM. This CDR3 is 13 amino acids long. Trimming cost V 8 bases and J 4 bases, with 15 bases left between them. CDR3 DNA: TGTGCCAGCCGGAGACTGCAGTGGTACGAGCAGTACTTC. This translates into CASRRLQWYEQYF.

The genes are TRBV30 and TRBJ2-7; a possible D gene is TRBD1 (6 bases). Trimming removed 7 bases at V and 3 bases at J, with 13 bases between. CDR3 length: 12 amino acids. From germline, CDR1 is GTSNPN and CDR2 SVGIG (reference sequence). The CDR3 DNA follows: TGTGCCTCGGCAGGGGAATACTACGAGCAGTACTTC. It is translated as CASAGEYYEQYF.